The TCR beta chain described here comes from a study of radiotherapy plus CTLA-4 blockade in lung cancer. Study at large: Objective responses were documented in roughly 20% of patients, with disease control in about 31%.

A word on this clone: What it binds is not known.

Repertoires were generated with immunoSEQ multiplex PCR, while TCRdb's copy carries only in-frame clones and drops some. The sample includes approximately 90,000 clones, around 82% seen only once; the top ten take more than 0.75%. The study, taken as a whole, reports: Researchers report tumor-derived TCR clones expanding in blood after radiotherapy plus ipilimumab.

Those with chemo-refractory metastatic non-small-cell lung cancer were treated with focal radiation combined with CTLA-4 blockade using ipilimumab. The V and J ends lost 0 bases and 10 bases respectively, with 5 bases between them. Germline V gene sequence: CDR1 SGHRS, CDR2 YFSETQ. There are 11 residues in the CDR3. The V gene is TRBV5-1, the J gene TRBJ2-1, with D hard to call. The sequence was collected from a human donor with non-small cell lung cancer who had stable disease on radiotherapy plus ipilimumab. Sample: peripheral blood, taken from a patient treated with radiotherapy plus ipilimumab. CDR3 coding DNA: TGCGCCAGCAGCTTGGCCTTAGAGCAGTTCTTC. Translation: CASSLALEQFF.